Listed below are T cell receptor beta chains from one sample, sequenced in a study of T cell repertoires and leukemia-associated antigens. Their cognate antigens are unknown. TCRdb reprocessed the 5' RACE reads via MiXCR and lists one record per CDR3 protein. The data contain about 15,000 distinct CDR3 sequences, 30% to 40% of them singletons. Sequencing was performed on CD3+ T cells sorted from blood and cultured. These receptor sequences come from a female donor in good health. Both conserved end residues are part of each CDR3. Each record gives: clone size, V gene, J gene, D gene, CDR3 protein, CDR3 DNA. D genes are given only for firm matches. The size field is filled for only some rows; it gives once, few, many or a size class.

abundance: NA; v_gene: TRBV7-8; j_gene: TRBJ2-1; d_gene: NA; CDR3aa: CASSLRTYNEQFF; CDR3nt: TGTGCCAGCAGCTTGCGGACCTACAACGAGCAGTTCTTC
abundance: NA; v_gene: TRBV12-3/TRBV12-4; j_gene: TRBJ2-6; d_gene: TRBD2; CDR3aa: CASSLVMFLRGTSSGANVLTF; CDR3nt: TGCGCCAGCAGTTTAGTAATGTTCCTACGGGGGACTAGCTCTGGGGCCAACGTCCTGACTTTT
abundance: NA; v_gene: TRBV20-1; j_gene: TRBJ2-6; d_gene: TRBD1; CDR3aa: CSAKGQGSIGGSGANVLTF; CDR3nt: TGCAGTGCTAAGGGACAGGGGTCTATAGGAGGATCTGGGGCCAACGTCCTGACTTTC
abundance: medium-sized; v_gene: TRBV29-1; j_gene: TRBJ1-1; d_gene: NA; CDR3aa: CSVRTGMGTEAFF; CDR3nt: TGCAGCGTCAGAACAGGAATGGGAACTGAAGCTTTCTTT
abundance: NA; v_gene: TRBV7-6; j_gene: TRBJ2-7; d_gene: TRBD2; CDR3aa: CASSRIAGEGEQYF; CDR3nt: TGTGCCAGCAGCCGAATAGCGGGTGAAGGGGAGCAGTACTTC
abundance: once; v_gene: TRBV5-1; j_gene: TRBJ1-1; d_gene: NA; CDR3aa: CASSLRQNTEAFF; CDR3nt: TGCGCCAGCAGCTTAAGACAGAACACTGAAGCTTTCTTT
abundance: NA; v_gene: TRBV5-1; j_gene: TRBJ1-1; d_gene: NA; CDR3aa: CARSLKGMNTEAFF; CDR3nt: TGTGCCAGAAGCTTGAAGGGGATGAACACTGAAGCTTTCTTT
abundance: many; v_gene: TRBV20-1; j_gene: TRBJ2-3; d_gene: NA; CDR3aa: CSARHVGVGSTDTQYF; CDR3nt: TGCAGTGCTAGGCACGTGGGGGTTGGTAGCACAGATACGCAGTATTTT
abundance: many; v_gene: TRBV28; j_gene: TRBJ2-5; d_gene: NA; CDR3aa: CASTGRSRQIQETQYF; CDR3nt: TGTGCCAGCACCGGTCGGTCCCGACAGATCCAAGAGACCCAGTACTTC
abundance: NA; v_gene: TRBV10-3; j_gene: TRBJ2-5; d_gene: NA; CDR3aa: CAIGDRRTETQYF; CDR3nt: TGTGCCATCGGTGATAGGCGGACGGAGACCCAGTACTTC
abundance: NA; v_gene: TRBV4-3; j_gene: TRBJ2-5; d_gene: TRBD2; CDR3aa: CASSQGELAGAEAQYF; CDR3nt: TGCGCCAGCAGCCAAGGGGAACTAGCGGGAGCTGAGGCCCAGTACTTC
abundance: NA; v_gene: TRBV4-3; j_gene: TRBJ2-1; d_gene: NA; CDR3aa: CASSQDWARAIHGQLF; CDR3nt: TGCGCCAGCAGCCAAGATTGGGCGAGAGCGATCCATGGGCAGCTCTTC
abundance: NA; v_gene: TRBV20-1; j_gene: TRBJ2-3; d_gene: NA; CDR3aa: CSARPGATDNEQYF; CDR3nt: TGCAGTGCTAGACCGGGGGCCACTGACAATGAGCAGTATTTT
abundance: NA; v_gene: TRBV12-3/TRBV12-4; j_gene: TRBJ2-7; d_gene: TRBD1; CDR3aa: CASTTTGGLEQYF; CDR3nt: TGTGCCAGCACCACGACAGGGGGCCTCGAGCAGTACTTC
abundance: medium-sized; v_gene: TRBV29-1; j_gene: TRBJ2-5; d_gene: TRBD1; CDR3aa: CSVVTGWETQYF; CDR3nt: TGCAGCGTTGTGACAGGGTGGGAGACCCAGTACTTC
abundance: NA; v_gene: TRBV6-4; j_gene: TRBJ2-6; d_gene: NA; CDR3aa: CASSVVHSGANVLTF; CDR3nt: TGTGCCAGCAGTGTCGTTCACTCTGGGGCCAACGTCCTGACTTTC
abundance: many; v_gene: TRBV24-1; j_gene: TRBJ2-7; d_gene: NA; CDR3aa: CATNKRDTYEQYF; CDR3nt: TGTGCCACGAATAAACGAGACACCTACGAGCAGTACTTC
abundance: NA; v_gene: TRBV20-1; j_gene: TRBJ2-3; d_gene: TRBD2; CDR3aa: CSARDRGGPSDTQYF; CDR3nt: TGCAGTGCTAGAGATCGGGGAGGGCCATCAGATACGCAGTATTTT
abundance: NA; v_gene: TRBV5-1; j_gene: TRBJ2-1; d_gene: NA; CDR3aa: CASSLGPDRNEQFF; CDR3nt: TGCGCCAGCAGCTTGGGCCCGGATCGGAATGAGCAGTTCTTC
abundance: many; v_gene: TRBV15; j_gene: TRBJ2-7; d_gene: TRBD2; CDR3aa: CATSREMAGAGYEQYF; CDR3nt: TGTGCCACCAGCAGAGAGATGGCGGGAGCTGGCTACGAGCAGTACTTC
abundance: many; v_gene: TRBV28; j_gene: TRBJ2-3; d_gene: TRBD2; CDR3aa: CASSEAGGPLGTDTQYF; CDR3nt: TGTGCCAGCAGTGAAGCGGGAGGACCATTGGGCACAGATACGCAGTATTTT
abundance: NA; v_gene: TRBV20-1; j_gene: TRBJ2-5; d_gene: TRBD2; CDR3aa: CSLAIAGDTQTQYF; CDR3nt: TGCAGCTTGGCGATAGCGGGAGATACACAGACCCAGTACTTC
abundance: NA; v_gene: TRBV20-1; j_gene: TRBJ2-3; d_gene: TRBD2; CDR3aa: CSAGGGGGDTQYF; CDR3nt: TGCAGTGCTGGGGGGGGAGGTGGAGATACGCAGTATTTT
abundance: many; v_gene: TRBV18; j_gene: TRBJ2-2; d_gene: TRBD1; CDR3aa: CASSRGQKYGELFF; CDR3nt: TGTGCCAGCTCACGGGGACAGAAGTACGGGGAGCTGTTTTTT
abundance: NA; v_gene: TRBV4-2; j_gene: TRBJ1-2; d_gene: NA; CDR3aa: CASSPSSNYGYTF; CDR3nt: TGTGCCAGCAGCCCGTCTAGCAACTATGGCTACACCTTC
abundance: NA; v_gene: TRBV6-5; j_gene: TRBJ2-2; d_gene: TRBD1; CDR3aa: CASSYGTGLDGELFF; CDR3nt: TGTGCCAGCAGTTACGGGACAGGGCTGGACGGGGAGCTGTTTTTT
abundance: few; v_gene: TRBV27; j_gene: TRBJ2-7; d_gene: NA; CDR3aa: CASTRAGVFYEQYF; CDR3nt: TGTGCCAGCACCAGAGCCGGGGTATTCTACGAGCAGTACTTC
abundance: NA; v_gene: TRBV11-2; j_gene: TRBJ1-5; d_gene: NA; CDR3aa: CASSLASNQPRHF; CDR3nt: TGTGCCAGCAGCTTAGCCAGCAATCAGCCCCGACATTTT
abundance: NA; v_gene: TRBV20-1; j_gene: TRBJ2-2; d_gene: NA; CDR3aa: CSASFGGTDTGELFF; CDR3nt: TGCAGTGCTAGTTTCGGGGGCACGGACACCGGGGAGCTGTTTTTT
abundance: NA; v_gene: TRBV14; j_gene: TRBJ2-7; d_gene: NA; CDR3aa: CASSQVGSGPAFREQYF; CDR3nt: TGTGCCAGCAGCCAAGTGGGCAGCGGACCCGCTTTTAGGGAGCAGTACTTC
abundance: NA; v_gene: TRBV5-1; j_gene: TRBJ1-1; d_gene: NA; CDR3aa: CARSGRTSTEAFF; CDR3nt: TGCGCCCGCAGCGGCAGGACCTCAACTGAAGCCTTCTTT
abundance: medium-sized; v_gene: TRBV13; j_gene: TRBJ2-5; d_gene: NA; CDR3aa: CASSRSIRDPEEETQYF; CDR3nt: TGTGCCAGCAGCCGATCAATCCGGGACCCTGAGGAAGAGACCCAGTACTTC
abundance: few; v_gene: TRBV7-2; j_gene: TRBJ2-1; d_gene: NA; CDR3aa: CASSLDGVIEQFF; CDR3nt: TGTGCCAGCAGCTTAGATGGAGTGATCGAGCAGTTCTTC
abundance: medium-sized; v_gene: TRBV29-1; j_gene: TRBJ2-7; d_gene: NA; CDR3aa: CSVDLGLGSYEQYF; CDR3nt: TGCAGCGTGGATTTGGGACTCGGATCCTACGAGCAGTACTTC
abundance: many; v_gene: TRBV7-2; j_gene: TRBJ2-1; d_gene: NA; CDR3aa: CASSLGWEQFF; CDR3nt: TGTGCCAGCAGCTTAGGATGGGAGCAGTTCTTC
abundance: NA; v_gene: TRBV12-3/TRBV12-4; j_gene: TRBJ2-5; d_gene: NA; CDR3aa: CASSLAGRGKETQYF; CDR3nt: TGTGCCAGCAGTTTAGCTGGGCGGGGAAAAGAGACCCAGTACTTC
abundance: NA; v_gene: TRBV29-1; j_gene: TRBJ2-1; d_gene: TRBD1; CDR3aa: CSADRGDHEQFF; CDR3nt: TGCAGCGCGGACAGGGGGGACCATGAGCAGTTCTTC